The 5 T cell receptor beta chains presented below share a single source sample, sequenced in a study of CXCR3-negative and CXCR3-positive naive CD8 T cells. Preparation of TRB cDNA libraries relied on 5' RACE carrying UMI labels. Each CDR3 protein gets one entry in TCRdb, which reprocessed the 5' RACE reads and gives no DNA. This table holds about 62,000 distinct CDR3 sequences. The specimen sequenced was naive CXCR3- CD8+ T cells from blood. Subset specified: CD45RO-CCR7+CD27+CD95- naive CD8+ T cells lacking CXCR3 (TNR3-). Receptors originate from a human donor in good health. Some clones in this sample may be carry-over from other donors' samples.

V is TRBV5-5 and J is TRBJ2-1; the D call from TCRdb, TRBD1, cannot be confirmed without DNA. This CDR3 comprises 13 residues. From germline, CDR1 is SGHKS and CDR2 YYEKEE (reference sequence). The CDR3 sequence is CASSLVQGDEQFF.

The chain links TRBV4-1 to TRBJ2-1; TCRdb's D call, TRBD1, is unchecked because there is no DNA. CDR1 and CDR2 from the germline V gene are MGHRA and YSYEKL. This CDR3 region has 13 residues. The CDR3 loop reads CASSRDRGGEQFF.

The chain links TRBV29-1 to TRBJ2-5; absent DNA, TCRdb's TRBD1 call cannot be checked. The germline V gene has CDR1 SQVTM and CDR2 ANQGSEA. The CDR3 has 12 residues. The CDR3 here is CSVPDRGETQYF.

The CDR3 region is CASSHRVKDYEQYF. The chain joins TRBV13 to TRBJ2-7; TCRdb's D call, TRBD1, is unchecked because there is no DNA. The CDR3 runs 14 residues. Germline V gene data show CDR1 as PRHDT and CDR2 as FYEKMQ (reference sequence).

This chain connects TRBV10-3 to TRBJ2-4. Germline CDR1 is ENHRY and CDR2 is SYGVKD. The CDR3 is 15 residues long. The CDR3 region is CATKGVEDTKNIQYF.